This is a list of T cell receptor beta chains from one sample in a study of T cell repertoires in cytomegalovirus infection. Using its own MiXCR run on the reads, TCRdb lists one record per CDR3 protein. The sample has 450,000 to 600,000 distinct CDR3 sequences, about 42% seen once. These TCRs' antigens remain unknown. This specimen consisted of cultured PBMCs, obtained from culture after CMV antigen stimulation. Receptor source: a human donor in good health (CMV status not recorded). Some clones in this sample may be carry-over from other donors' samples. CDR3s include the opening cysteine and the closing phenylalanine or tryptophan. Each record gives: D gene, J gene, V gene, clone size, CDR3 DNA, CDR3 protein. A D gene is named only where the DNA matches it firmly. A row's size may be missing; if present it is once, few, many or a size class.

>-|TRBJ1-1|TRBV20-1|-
TGCAGTGCTAGTGAAGGGCCCATGAACACTGAAGCTTTCTTT
CSASEGPMNTEAFF
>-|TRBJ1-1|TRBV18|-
TGTGCCAGCTCACCCCAGGCGGTGAACACTGAAGCTTTCTTT
CASSPQAVNTEAFF
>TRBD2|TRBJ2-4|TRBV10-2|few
TGCGCCAGCAGCGCCGTGATAGGTAGCGGGGGAACAAACATTCAGTACTTC
CASSAVIGSGGTNIQYF
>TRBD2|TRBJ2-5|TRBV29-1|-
TGCAGCGCCCAGGGACTAGCGGGGGGGCGTTCAGAGACCCAGTACTTC
CSAQGLAGGRSETQYF
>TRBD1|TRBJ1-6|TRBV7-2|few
TGTGCCAGCAGCTTATATGGGACAGATAATTCACCCCTCCACTTT
CASSLYGTDNSPLHF
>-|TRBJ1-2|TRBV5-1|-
TGCGCCAGCAGCCGCCGGGACGGAGACTATGGCTACACCTTC
CASSRRDGDYGYTF
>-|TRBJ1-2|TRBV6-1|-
TGTGCCAGCAGTCCCCGGGCGGGACATGGCTACACCTTC
CASSPRAGHGYTF
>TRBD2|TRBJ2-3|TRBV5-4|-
TGTGCCAGCAGCGGAGGACTAGCGGGCGCACGCACAGATACGCAGTATTTT
CASSGGLAGARTDTQYF
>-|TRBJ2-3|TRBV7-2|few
TGTGCCAGCAGCTTACGGGTGGCAGATACGCAGTATTTT
CASSLRVADTQYF
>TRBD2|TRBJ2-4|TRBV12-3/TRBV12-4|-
TGTGCCAGCAGTTTCGACAGTTTGCGGGGGACCAAAAACATTCAGTACTTC
CASSFDSLRGTKNIQYF
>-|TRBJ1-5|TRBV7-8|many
TGTGCCAGCAGCCCGGAGGTCCTACGGTGGAATCAGCCCCAGCATTTT
CASSPEVLRWNQPQHF
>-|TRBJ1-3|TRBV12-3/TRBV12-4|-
TGTGCCAGCAAAAAGGGGCCAAACACCATATATTTT
CASKKGPNTIYF
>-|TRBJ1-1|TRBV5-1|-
TGCGCCAGCAGCTTAAGGGGTAGAAGACCTTTCTTT
CASSLRGRRPFF
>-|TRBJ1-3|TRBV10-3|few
TGTGCCATCGGGGGGGATCGAGGAACAACCGGATTCTCTGGAAACACCATATATTTT
CAIGGDRGTTGFSGNTIYF
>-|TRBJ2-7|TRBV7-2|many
TGTGCCAGCAGCTTGGTCCATCCGTCCTACGAGCAGTACTTC
CASSLVHPSYEQYF
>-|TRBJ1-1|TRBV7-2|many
TGTGCCAGTCCCGCTACCGATGACAGCATGAACACTGAAGCTTTCTTT
CASPATDDSMNTEAFF
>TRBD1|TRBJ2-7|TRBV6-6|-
TGTGCCCACCGGGGACAGCCTACCTACGAGCAGTACTTC
CAHRGQPTYEQYF
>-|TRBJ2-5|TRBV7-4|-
TGTGCCAGCAGCTTAACAGGTTGGGGTTTCCCGCAAGAGACCCAGTACTTC
CASSLTGWGFPQETQYF
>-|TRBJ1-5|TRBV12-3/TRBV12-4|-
TGTGCCAGCAGTCCAAACTCCGAGGGACCCCAGCATTTT
CASSPNSEGPQHF
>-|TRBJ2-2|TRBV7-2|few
TGTGCCAGCAGCCCACAGGGTCGCACCGGGGAGCTGTTTTTT
CASSPQGRTGELFF
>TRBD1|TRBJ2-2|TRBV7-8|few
TGTGCCAGCGGTGGACAGGGTTTCCCCGGGGAGCTGTTTTTT
CASGGQGFPGELFF
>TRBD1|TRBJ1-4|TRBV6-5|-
TGTGCCAGCAGCCCAACAGGGGCACCGAATGAAAAACTGTTTTTT
CASSPTGAPNEKLFF
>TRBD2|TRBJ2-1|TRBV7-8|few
TGTGCCAGCAGCTCCGGGACTAGCGGGAGCGGCGAGCAGTTCTTC
CASSSGTSGSGEQFF
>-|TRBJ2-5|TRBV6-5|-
TGTGCCAGCAGTCTAACGGGGAACGGGGCCCAGTACTTC
CASSLTGNGAQYF
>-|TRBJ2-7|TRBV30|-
TGTGCCTGGAGTATTCTCAGGGGCGGGAGAATCAACGAGCAGTACTTC
CAWSILRGGRINEQYF
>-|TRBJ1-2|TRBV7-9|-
TGTGCCAGCAGCCCAAAAGGAGGTTTTCGGTATGGCTACACCTTC
CASSPKGGFRYGYTF
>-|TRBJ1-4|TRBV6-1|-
TGTGCCAGCAGTTACAGGACAGATAATGAAAAACTGTTTTTT
CASSYRTDNEKLFF
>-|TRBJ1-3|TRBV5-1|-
TGCGCCAGCAGCTTGGGGACTGATGGAAACACCATATATTTT
CASSLGTDGNTIYF
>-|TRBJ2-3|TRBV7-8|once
TGTGCCAGCAATCCAGGGGCAGGAAGCACTAGCACAGATACGCAGTATTTT
CASNPGAGSTSTDTQYF
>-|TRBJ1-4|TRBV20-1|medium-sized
TGCAGTGCTAGAGATCTAGATAATGAAAAACTGTTTTTT
CSARDLDNEKLFF
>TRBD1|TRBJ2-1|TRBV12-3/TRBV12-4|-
TGTGCCAGCAGTCTTCCGGGACAGGGCGGAAATGAGCAGTTCTTC
CASSLPGQGGNEQFF
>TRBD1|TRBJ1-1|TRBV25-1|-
TGTGCCAGCCGCGGACAGGCGGGCACTGAAGCTTTCTTT
CASRGQAGTEAFF
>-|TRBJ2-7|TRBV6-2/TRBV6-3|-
TGTGCCAGCAGCTCGCCTCGGAAGCAGTACTTC
CASSSPRKQYF
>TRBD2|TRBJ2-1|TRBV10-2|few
TGCGCCACGGGGGGGGGCCCTTGGGTGGATAACAATGAGCAGTTCTTC
CATGGGPWVDNNEQFF
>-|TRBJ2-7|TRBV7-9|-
TGTGCCAGCAGCCTGGAGGGCCCATACGAGCAGTACTTC
CASSLEGPYEQYF
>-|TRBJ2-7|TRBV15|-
TGTGCCACCAGCAAAGAAAGGGGCAGATGGTCCTACGAGCAGTACTTC
CATSKERGRWSYEQYF
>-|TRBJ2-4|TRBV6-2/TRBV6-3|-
TGTGCCAGCAGCGAGTTGGGGAAGAAGGGCAAAAACATTCAGTACTTC
CASSELGKKGKNIQYF
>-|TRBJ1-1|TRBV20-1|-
TGCAGTGCTATCGGGGGGCGCGAATGGGCTTTCTTT
CSAIGGREWAFF
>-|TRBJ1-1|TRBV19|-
TGTGCCAGTAGCCTGGGACATCGAACGTACGAAGCTTTCTTT
CASSLGHRTYEAFF
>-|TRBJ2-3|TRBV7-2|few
TGTGCCAGCAGCCCCCCGGGACGGAGCACAGATACGCAGTATTTT
CASSPPGRSTDTQYF
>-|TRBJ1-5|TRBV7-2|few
TGTGCCAGCAGCTTAGTGGGGCTGGGCGATCAGCCCCAGCATTTT
CASSLVGLGDQPQHF
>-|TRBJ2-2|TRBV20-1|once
TGCAGTGCCCCGAACCCGCAAATTGGCGCCGGGGAGCTGTTTTTT
CSAPNPQIGAGELFF
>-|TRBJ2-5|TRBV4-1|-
TGCGCCAGCAGCCCCCGGGTGACGGAGACCCAGTACTTC
CASSPRVTETQYF
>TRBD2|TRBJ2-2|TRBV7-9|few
TGTGCCAGCAGCATCGGGACTAGCGCGAACACCGGGGAGCTGTTTTTT
CASSIGTSANTGELFF
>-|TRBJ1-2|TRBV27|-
TGTGCCAGCAGTTTATCTTGGCAGGGGTATGGCTACACCTTC
CASSLSWQGYGYTF
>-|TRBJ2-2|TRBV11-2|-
TGTGCCAGCAGCTTAGTCCGGGTCGGGGAGCTGTTTTTT
CASSLVRVGELFF